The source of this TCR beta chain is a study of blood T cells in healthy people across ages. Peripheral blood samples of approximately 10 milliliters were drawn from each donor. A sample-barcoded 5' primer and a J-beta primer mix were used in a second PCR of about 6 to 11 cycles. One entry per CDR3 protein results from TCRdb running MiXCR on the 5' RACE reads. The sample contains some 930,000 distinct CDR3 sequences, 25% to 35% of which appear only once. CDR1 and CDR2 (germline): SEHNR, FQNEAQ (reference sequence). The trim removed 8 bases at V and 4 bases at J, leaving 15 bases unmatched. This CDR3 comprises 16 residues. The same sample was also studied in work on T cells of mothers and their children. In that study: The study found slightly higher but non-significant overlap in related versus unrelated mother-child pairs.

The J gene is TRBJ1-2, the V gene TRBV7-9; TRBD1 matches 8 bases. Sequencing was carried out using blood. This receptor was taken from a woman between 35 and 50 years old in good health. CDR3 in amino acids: CASGYRPGTGIYGYTF. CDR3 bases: TGTGCCAGCGGCTACCGTCCCGGGACAGGAATCTATGGCTACACCTTC.